These 23 T cell receptor beta chains originate from one sample sequenced in a study of shared clonotypes between healthy human individuals. Clones were read by immunoSEQ multiplex PCR, and TCRdb kept only the in-frame ones, dropping some. In the table there are approximately 1.1 million clones, approximately 80% of which are singletons. The sequencing sample was made of memory CD4+ T cells from PBMCs. As for subset: CD45RA-negative fraction. These receptors were obtained from a man in his late teens or twenties in good health. Some clones in this sample may be carry-over from other donors' samples.

V usage is TRBV18 and J usage is TRBJ1-1; D is unclear. The germline V gene has CDR1 KGHSH and CDR2 LQKENI. CDR3 length: 15 residues. V gave up 1 base and J gave up 0 bases, with 9 bases separating them. CDR3 sequence: CASSPQVSMNTEAFF. CDR3 coding DNA: TGTGCCAGCTCACCACAGGTTAGCATGAACACTGAAGCTTTCTTT.

The chain links TRBV15 to TRBJ2-7; maybe TRBD2 (6 bases). The CDR3 is 18 residues long. Germline CDR1 is LNHNV and CDR2 is YYDKDF (reference sequence). V gave up 0 bases and J gave up 5 bases, with 23 bases separating them. In nucleotides, the CDR3 is TGTGCCACCAGCAGAGATCGGCGCTCTTATTCGGGAGTGAACGAGCAGTACTTC. It translates to CATSRDRRSYSGVNEQYF.

In this sample, this clone turned up once. This likely stems from a read error, as it lies one base from a far larger clone. The V call is TRBV7-9, the J call TRBJ2-7, with unresolved D. This CDR3 spans 11 amino acids. The V gene lost 1 base and the J gene lost 6 bases, with 4 bases spanning the gap. The germline V gene has CDR1 SEHNR and CDR2 FQNEAQ (reference sequence). CDR3 sequence: CASSLGREQYF. The CDR3 DNA follows: TGTGCCAGCAGCTTAGGGCGCGAGCAGTACTTC.

This clone came up once. J is TRBJ1-1 and V is TRBV27; D call uncertain. Germline V gives CDR1 MNHEY, CDR2 SMNVEV (reference sequence). The CDR3 sequence is 13 residues long. Trimming took 5 bases from V and 1 from J, leaving 8 bases between them. CDR3 sequence: CASSAHRNTEAFF. The CDR3 DNA sequence: TGTGCCAGCAGTGCACACAGGAACACTGAAGCTTTCTTT.

The chain is built from TRBV9 and TRBJ2-1, with D possibly being TRBD2 (6 bases). This CDR3 has 19 amino acids. The germline V gene encodes CDR1 SGDLS and CDR2 YYNGEE. Trimming shortened V by 0 bases and J by 4 bases, and 23 bases separated the two germline ends. CDR3 sequence: CASSVAVFLGLATYNEQFF. The CDR3, as DNA: TGTGCCAGCAGCGTAGCTGTTTTTCTGGGTCTAGCGACATACAATGAGCAGTTCTTC.

The rearrangement uses TRBV7-8 and TRBJ1-4; the D gene is possibly TRBD1 (5 bases). The CDR3 totals 15 residues. Germline V gives CDR1 SGHVS, CDR2 FQNEAQ. Trimming took off 6 bases at V and 7 bases at J, with 18 bases between the two ends. CDR3 sequence reads: CASRRGRGRGEKLFF. The DNA for the CDR3 is TGTGCCAGCAGGCGGGGACGGGGACGAGGTGAAAAACTGTTTTTT.

This chain connects TRBV7-2 to TRBJ2-7; possibly TRBD1 for D (6 bases). This CDR3 region has 15 residues. Germline lookup yields CDR1 SGHTA and CDR2 FQGNSA. Trimming stripped 1 base from V and 3 bases from J, with 13 bases between. The CDR3 DNA sequence: TGTGCCAGCAGCTTAGGGGGACACCAGAACTACGAGCAGTACTTC. Amino acid sequence: CASSLGGHQNYEQYF.

The J gene is TRBJ2-5, the V gene TRBV7-2, with D possibly being TRBD1 (6 bases). Germline assignment: CDR1 SGHTA and CDR2 FQGNSA. This CDR3 spans 13 amino acids. The germline V and J ends were trimmed by 2 bases and 5 bases, with 9 bases remaining between them. CDR3 bases: TGTGCCAGCAGCTTAAACAGGGCTGAGACCCAGTACTTC. Protein sequence: CASSLNRAETQYF.

The V call is TRBV5-1, the J call TRBJ1-2; tentatively, D is TRBD1 (5 bases). The CDR3 totals 15 residues. Trimming cost V 4 bases and J 1 base, with 14 bases left between them. The germline V gene has CDR1 SGHRS and CDR2 YFSETQ. The CDR3 sequence: CASSPFGGSNYGYTF. In DNA form, the CDR3 reads TGCGCCAGCAGCCCGTTTGGGGGGAGTAACTATGGCTACACCTTC.

Only one count was recorded for this clone. The V and J genes are TRBV9 and TRBJ1-3; 9 bases agree with TRBD1. Germline loops: CDR1 SGDLS, CDR2 YYNGEE. V shed 0 bases, J shed 4 bases, and the junction held 5 bases outside the gene matches. There are 16 residues in the CDR3. For the CDR3, the DNA is TGTGCCAGCAGCGTAGCGGGACAGGGATTCGGAAACACCATATATTTT. This sequence encodes CASSVAGQGFGNTIYF. The complete variable domain, with remaining parts taken from reference TRBV9 and TRBJ1-3, reads DSGVTQTPKHLITATGQRVTLRCSPRSGDLSVYWYQQSLDQGLQFLIQYYNGEERAKGNILERFSAQQFPDLHSELNLSSLELGDSALYFCASSVAGQGFGNTIYFGEGSWLTVV.

The chain combines TRBV11-2 with TRBJ1-2; D not resolved. Trimming pared 5 bases from V and 8 bases from J, leaving 12 bases between. The CDR3 loop spans 12 amino acids. The V gene's germline CDR1 is SGHAT and CDR2 FQNNGV. The CDR3 nucleotides read TGTGCCAGCAGCCCCCAGAGCTGGGGCTACACCTTC. Residues: CASSPQSWGYTF. The full variable domain, in which reference TRBV11-2 and TRBJ1-2 provide the parts outside the CDR3, is EAGVAQSPRYKIIEKRQSVAFWCNPISGHATLYWYQQILGQGPKLLIQFQNNGVVDDSQLPKDRFSAERLKGVDSTLKIQPAKLEDSAVYLCASSPQSWGYTFGSGTRLTVV.

This clone was observed a handful of times. This chain connects TRBV19 to TRBJ2-1; 9 nucleotides agree with TRBD2. There are 16 residues in the CDR3. The V and J ends lost 1 base and 6 bases, in that order; junction bases with no gene match: 7. CDR1 LNHDA and CDR2 SQIVND come from the germline V gene (reference sequence). The CDR3, as DNA: TGTGCCAGTAGTATAGTGGGCGGGAGGGATGGCAATGAGCAGTTCTTC. Its translation: CASSIVGGRDGNEQFF.

V usage is TRBV5-8 and J usage is TRBJ1-5; the match to TRBD1 covers 11 bases. The germline V gene encodes CDR1 SGHTS and CDR2 YDEGEE. The V gene end was trimmed by 4 bases and the J gene end by 0 bases; junction bases not matched to a gene: 6. The CDR3 is 17 residues long. CDR3 sequence (DNA): TGTGCCAGCAGCAAAGGACAGGGGGCATATAGCAATCAGCCCCAGCATTTT. Protein sequence: CASSKGQGAYSNQPQHF.

This sequence joins TRBV6-5 and TRBJ1-5; TRBD1 matches at 9 bases. V lost 11 bases and J lost 1; bases outside the gene matches: 6. CDR1 and CDR2 from the germline V gene are MNHEY and SVGAGI. CDR3 size: 14 residues. The DNA for the CDR3 is TGTGCCCGGCCACAGGGGGCCAGCAATCAGCCCCAGCATTTT. Its translation is CARPQGASNQPQHF.

This sequence joins TRBV5-1 and TRBJ1-2; D remains ambiguous. V gave up 4 bases and J gave up 6 bases, with 16 bases separating them. The CDR3 has 14 amino acids. Per the germline V gene, CDR1 is SGHRS and CDR2 is YFSETQ. The CDR3 region has the DNA TGCGCCAGCAGCCATATCACAGTTCTCAATGGCTACACCTTC. Its protein product is CASSHITVLNGYTF.

This clone was found once. The chain employs TRBV4-1 and TRBJ2-7, with 7 bases matching TRBD2. Unmatched junction bases numbered 15, after V lost 4 bases and J lost 0 bases. Germline assignment: CDR1 MGHRA and CDR2 YSYEKL. This CDR3 region has 18 residues. CDR3 DNA sequence: TGCGCCAGCAGCCGAGGGGTGGGAGGGAGCTTGAGCTCCTACGAGCAGTACTTC. This translates into CASSRGVGGSLSSYEQYF.

The rearrangement uses TRBV28 and TRBJ2-5; perhaps D is TRBD1 or TRBD2 (5 bases each). TRBJ2-7 matches the DNA end more closely, so the J call is doubtful. This CDR3 region has 15 residues. Germline V lookup: CDR1 MDHEN, CDR2 SYDVKM. CDR3 loop: CASSLYGTVSYEQYF. Here the CDR3 DNA reads TGTGCCAGCAGTTTATATGGGACGGTCTCCTACGAGCAGTACTTC.

This clone was observed a handful of times. This sequence joins TRBV7-2 and TRBJ2-5, with a tentative D call TRBD2 (5 bases). The CDR3 contains 15 residues. Trimming removed 5 bases from V and 2 bases from J, with 15 bases in between. CDR1 is SGHTA and CDR2 is FQGNSA in the germline V gene. CDR3 in DNA: TGTGCCAGCAGCCCGCCATGGCGCGGGCAAGAGACCCAGTACTTC. Translation gives CASSPPWRGQETQYF.

V gene TRBV5-6 combines with J gene TRBJ1-6; D may be TRBD1 (5 bases). The CDR3 is made up of 17 amino acids. V lost 1 base to trimming and J lost 3 bases, with 14 bases between them. The V gene's germline CDR1 is SGHDT and CDR2 YYEEEE. The CDR3 DNA sequence: TGTGCCAGCAGCTTGATTTCAGGGTCCGGCTATAATTCACCCCTCCACTTT. The encoded protein is CASSLISGSGYNSPLHF. Using reference TRBV5-6 and TRBJ1-6 for the parts outside the CDR3, the full variable domain is DAGVTQSPTHLIKTRGQQVTLRCSPKSGHDTVSWYQQALGQGPQFIFQYYEEEERQRGNFPDRFSGHQFPNYSSELNVNALLLGDSALYLCASSLISGSGYNSPLHFGNGTRLTVT.

This clone has a handful of counts. Here the CDR3 DNA reads TGTGCCAGCAGCCCCGACGGGTCCTACGAGCAGTACTTC. Its protein is CASSPDGSYEQYF. The chain employs TRBV7-8 and TRBJ2-7; D unclear. Germline lookup yields CDR1 SGHVS and CDR2 FQNEAQ. Trimming cost V 5 bases and J 1 base, with 9 bases left between them. The CDR3 sequence is 13 residues long.

This chain joins TRBV13 and TRBJ2-3; D remains ambiguous. Germline V gene data show CDR1 as PRHDT and CDR2 as FYEKMQ (reference sequence). Trimming stripped 6 bases from V and 2 bases from J, with 12 bases between. The length of the CDR3 is 14 residues. This CDR3 is CASSPRRLTDTQYF. The CDR3 coding sequence is TGTGCCAGCAGTCCACGACGTCTCACAGATACGCAGTATTTT. The whole variable domain, filled in from reference TRBV13 and TRBJ2-3, reads AAGVIQSPRHLIKEKRETATLKCYPIPRHDTVYWYQQGPGQDPQFLISFYEKMQSDKGSIPDRFSAQQFSDYHSELNMSSLELGDSALYFCASSPRRLTDTQYFGPGTRLTVL.

This clone was detected once. This chain links TRBV29-1 with TRBJ2-3; 9 nucleotides line up with TRBD2. The CDR3 extends over 15 amino acids. The germline V gene encodes CDR1 SQVTM and CDR2 ANQGSEA. J lost 2 bases, V lost 6 bases, and 9 bases had no gene match. This chain's CDR3 is CSVSGLAVPTDTQYF. CDR3 DNA: TGCAGCGTCTCGGGACTAGCTGTTCCCACAGATACGCAGTATTTT.

The chain is built from TRBV6-1 and TRBJ2-5; D gene uncertain. This CDR3 spans 13 amino acids. Per germline, CDR1 MNHNS and CDR2 SASEGT. The V end was cut by 6 bases, the J end by 3 bases, with 11 bases between. The CDR3 protein is CASSVRTEETQYF. CDR3 sequence (DNA): TGTGCCAGCAGCGTAAGGACGGAAGAGACCCAGTACTTC.